This entry describes one T cell receptor beta chain. Antigen unknown. This record belongs to a study of shared clonotypes between healthy human individuals. Across the study: Researchers assigned three CD4 naive, three CD4 memory, two CD8 naive and one CD8 memory plate to each donor. Study-level points and caveats: Few donors restricted represented genetic and exposure-history diversity.

CD45RO-negative, CCR7-positively selected cells formed the naive CD8 fraction, excluding terminally differentiated effector memory CD45RA+ cells. Sequenced by immunoSEQ multiplex PCR; TCRdb stores in-frame clones only, minus some. This table holds roughly 1,800,000 clones, about 94% found once. Trimming pared 4 bases from V and 4 bases from J, leaving 21 bases between. The CDR3 sequence is 16 residues long. In germline, CDR1 is SGDLS, CDR2 YYNGEE. The sequence derives from a man between 18 and 29 years old in good health. The sequencing sample was made of naive CD8+ T cells sorted from blood. The V and J genes are TRBV9 and TRBJ2-7; perhaps TRBD2 as D (7 bases). CDR3 protein: CASSPHEGEGRYEQYF. CDR3 nucleotides: TGTGCCAGCAGCCCCCATGAGGGGGAGGGCCGATACGAGCAGTACTTC.